The clone carrying this T cell receptor (beta chain) has a count of ten or more. V lost 8 bases and J lost 7, with 11 bases in between. This CDR3 has 11 residues. Looked up from germline, CDR1 is SNHLY and CDR2 is FYNNEI. The time point here: longitudinal time-point 1 (baseline). TCRdb analysed the 5' RACE reads with MiXCR anew, one entry per CDR3 protein. In the table there are tens of thousands of distinct CDR3 sequences, roughly 10% of which are singletons. The sample comes from a study of neurological immune-mediated disorders. The specimen sequenced was PBMCs. This sequence joins TRBV2 and TRBJ1-1; no clear D gene. The sequence was collected from a male donor with HTLV-1-associated myelopathy (HAM/TSP). The CDR3 DNA follows: TGTGCCAGCGGCTCCAGGTTTGAAGCTTTCTTT. It translates to CASGSRFEAFF.